This TCR beta chain was retrieved from a study of cytomegalovirus exposure and HLA in healthy donors. The germline CDR1 and CDR2 sequences are SGHRS and YFSETQ. The CDR3 has 13 residues. V was pared by 7 bases and J by 4 bases, with 5 bases of the junction left unmatched. Concerning this clone: Its antigen is as yet unknown.

General observations from the study: Differences between HLA loci emerged in a later analysis of TCR association rates, with DRB1 most and HLA-C fewest.

The PCR ran on 60 Vbeta and 13 Jbeta primers. The assay was immunoSEQ multiplex PCR, and TCRdb's table has in-frame clones only and misses some. Of over 150,000 clones listed, around four fifths are singletons. The material sequenced was PBMCs. The gene calls are TRBV5-1 and TRBJ2-1; 7 positions agree with TRBD1. This TCR was sampled from a woman in her sixties or seventies in good health and CMV-seropositive. In DNA form, the CDR3 reads TGCGCCAGCGGGACAGACTCTTACAATGAGCAGTTCTTC. Its protein product is CASGTDSYNEQFF.